Listed below are T cell receptor beta chains from one sample, sequenced in a study of CD8 T cells in Susac syndrome. TCRdb analysed the immunoSEQ multiplex PCR reads with MiXCR anew, one entry per CDR3 protein. Of approximately 180,000 distinct CDR3 sequences in the sample, over 90% were seen once. The sequencing input was CD4+ T cells from PBMCs. Receptors originate from a human donor with Susac syndrome. Each CDR3 is given with its conserved first and last residue. D genes are given only for firm matches.

j_gene,v_gene,len,d_gene,CDR3aa
TRBJ2-3,TRBV29-1,12,-,CSVGGPVDTQYF
TRBJ1-4,TRBV3-1,15,-,CASSYRPSLYEKLFF
TRBJ2-3,TRBV5-1,14,-,CASSLVNPADTQYF
TRBJ1-2,TRBV5-1,14,-,CASSRDGEIYGYTF
TRBJ2-7,TRBV28,13,TRBD2,CASTAGRAYEQYF
TRBJ1-2,TRBV11-2,14,TRBD1,CASSKDRNWYGYTF
TRBJ2-2,TRBV28,16,TRBD2,CASRWSLAGGSGELFF
TRBJ2-7,TRBV6-2/TRBV6-3,15,TRBD2,CASNEHGTTAYEQYF
TRBJ2-3,TRBV29-1,11,-,CSVDRTDTQYF
TRBJ2-3,TRBV20-1,14,TRBD2,CSARTSGRLDTQYF
TRBJ2-3,TRBV2,16,TRBD2,CASSALGLAARDTQYF
TRBJ1-2,TRBV28,16,-,CASSLEGPAEVYGYTF
TRBJ2-1,TRBV20-1,11,-,CSARDSDEQFF
TRBJ1-1,TRBV5-1,14,-,CASSLRATNTEAFF
TRBJ1-4,TRBV12-3/TRBV12-4,14,-,CASSSGSTNEKLFF
TRBJ1-2,TRBV29-1,14,-,CSVERFGASYGYTF
TRBJ1-4,TRBV3-1,14,TRBD1,CASSQGRDRGTLFF
TRBJ2-1,TRBV5-4,15,-,CASSLGISPYNEQFF
TRBJ2-7,TRBV2,11,-,CASSVRYEQYF
TRBJ2-1,TRBV11-2,15,TRBD1,CASSLGGTGFNEQFF
TRBJ2-1,TRBV19,12,-,CASSQHATPLFF
TRBJ2-3,TRBV29-1,13,-,CSVEKGGADTQYF
TRBJ2-1,TRBV19,16,-,CASSGGRRTTYNEQFF
TRBJ1-5,TRBV12-3/TRBV12-4,14,-,CASSFGGSNQPQHF
TRBJ2-7,TRBV20-1,15,-,CSAPMFGGGATQQYF
TRBJ1-2,TRBV20-1,13,-,CSATRGGAHGYTF
TRBJ2-2,TRBV4-3,16,TRBD2,CASSQDPGGGTGELFF
TRBJ1-4,TRBV5-1,16,TRBD1,CASSQQGGGPDEKLFF
TRBJ2-3,TRBV28,15,-,CASSLGGSRTDTQYF
TRBJ2-7,TRBV30,15,TRBD2,CAWSVGTSGIYEQYF
TRBJ2-4,TRBV25-1,13,-,CASSETGQNIQYF
TRBJ2-7,TRBV5-1,14,TRBD2,CASSRSGDPYEQYF
TRBJ2-1,TRBV28,11,-,CASSLGQEQFF
TRBJ2-3,TRBV30,13,-,CAWTLGGGDTQYF
TRBJ1-5,TRBV18,13,-,CASSQALDQPQHF
TRBJ2-3,TRBV12-3/TRBV12-4,14,-,CASRFSTSTDTQYF
TRBJ2-2,TRBV3-1,16,-,CASSQEPGSNTGELFF
TRBJ2-1,TRBV19,16,TRBD2,CASSIDRGLAGEGQFF
TRBJ1-2,TRBV20-1,13,-,CSARAGEDYGYTF
TRBJ2-1,TRBV5-4,16,TRBD2,CASSLVSGRGNNEQFF
TRBJ2-3,TRBV25-1,13,TRBD2,CASSGTRRDTQYF
TRBJ1-3,TRBV6-5,15,-,CASRSAASSGNTIYF
TRBJ1-5,TRBV12-3/TRBV12-4,15,TRBD1,CASSLRTGGKQPQHF
TRBJ1-1,TRBV4-1,15,TRBD1,CASSRRTGGVTEAFF
TRBJ1-6,TRBV29-1,13,-,CSVLPQGGSPLHF
TRBJ2-1,TRBV2,17,TRBD1,CASSFPLDRGTYNEQFF
TRBJ1-1,TRBV7-2,13,-,CASIEGQNTEAFF
TRBJ1-2,TRBV6-5,14,-,CASRERSYNYGYTF
TRBJ2-5,TRBV6-5,15,TRBD1,CASSYSGQSQETQYF
TRBJ1-2,TRBV19,13,-,CASTPDGVIGYTF
TRBJ2-1,TRBV11-2,13,-,CASSLEQRVLPLF
TRBJ2-7,TRBV7-2,14,-,CASSLSVGGYEQYF
TRBJ2-3,TRBV2,14,-,CAVPRAWGTDTQYF
TRBJ1-1,TRBV20-1,12,-,CSASWDGTEAFF
TRBJ1-5,TRBV7-7,13,-,CASSLDSNQPQHF
TRBJ1-5,TRBV7-2,15,-,CASSLAGTLNQPQHF
TRBJ2-7,TRBV20-1,13,-,CSASGEGYYEQYF
TRBJ1-1,TRBV29-1,11,-,CSGRGMTEAFF
TRBJ1-5,TRBV20-1,14,-,CSASEGRVNQPQHF
TRBJ1-1,TRBV19,11,-,CASRENTEAFF